This entry is about one T cell receptor beta chain. No antigen is known for it. These data are taken from a study of T cells in Graves' hyperthyroidism and ophthalmopathy. Study observations and caveats: Ophthalmopathy was separated from stable hyperthyroidism by a 13 V-J model. Blood held most thyroid clonotypes expanded above 0.001 frequency.

Amplification yielded TCR beta CDR3 regions, with RNA transcripts as the source. Primed by the HTBI set, a first-round RT-PCR was run on the TCR CDR3. A single record per CDR3 protein comes from TCRdb applying MiXCR to the multiplex PCR reads. The sample shows approximately 600,000 distinct CDR3 sequences, about a sixth of them seen only once. Trimming pared 5 bases from V and 3 bases from J, leaving 14 bases between. Germline V lookup: CDR1 MDHEN, CDR2 SYDVKM. The CDR3 spans 14 residues. Graves' hyperthyroidism without ophthalmopathy progression within 18 months was termed stable. Fresh peripheral blood, less than 11 ml of it, supplied the PBMCs.

The receptor was derived from a woman in her 30s with Graves' hyperthyroidism. The chain joins TRBV28 to TRBJ2-7; the D call may be TRBD1 or TRBD2 (5 bases each). Sequencing was performed on blood. CDR3 sequence reads: CASSLGEGLYEQYF. CDR3 in DNA: TGTGCCAGCAGTCTAGGTGAGGGGCTCTACGAGCAGTACTTC.